This TCR beta chain was captured by sequencing in a study of shared clonotypes between healthy human individuals. The overall study: Researchers assigned three CD4 naive, three CD4 memory, two CD8 naive and one CD8 memory plate to each donor.

Germline V gives CDR1 SNHLY, CDR2 FYNNEI. This CDR3 has 16 residues. J lost 5 bases, V lost 3 bases, and 10 bases had no gene match. The donor cohort consisted entirely of Caucasian adults residing in Nashville, Tennessee. The genomic DNA of each subset was split evenly across several immunoSEQ plates. Around 32,000 T cell genomes, or roughly 180 ng DNA, went into the sorted-subset replicate PCRs. Only in-frame clones appear in the TCRdb table, and some are missing; sequencing was by immunoSEQ multiplex PCR. The sample has 700,000 or so clones, more than 70% seen once. The receptor was derived from a woman aged 25 to 39 in good health. The sequenced sample consisted of memory CD4+ T cells sorted from blood. As to subset: CD45RA-negative fraction. This chain joins TRBV2 and TRBJ2-3; 8 positions agree with TRBD1. CDR3 DNA sequence: TGTGCCAGCAGTGACCTTCAGGGGGCTATAAGAGATACGCAGTATTTT. Translating gives CASSDLQGAIRDTQYF.